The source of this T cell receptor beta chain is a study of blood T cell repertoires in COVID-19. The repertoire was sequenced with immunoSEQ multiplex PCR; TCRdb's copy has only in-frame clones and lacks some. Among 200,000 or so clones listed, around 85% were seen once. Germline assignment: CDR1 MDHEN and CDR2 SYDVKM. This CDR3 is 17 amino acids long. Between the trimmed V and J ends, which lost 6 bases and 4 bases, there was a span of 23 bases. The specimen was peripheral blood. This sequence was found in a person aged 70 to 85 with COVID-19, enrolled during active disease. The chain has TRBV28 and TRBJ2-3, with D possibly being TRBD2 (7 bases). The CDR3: CASSSPGGGRNADTQYF. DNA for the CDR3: TGTGCCAGCAGCTCCCCCGGGGGCGGGAGAAACGCAGATACGCAGTATTTT. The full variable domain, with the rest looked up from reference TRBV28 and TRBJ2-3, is DVKVTQSSRYLVKRTGEKVFLECVQDMDHENMFWYRQDPGLGLRLIYFSYDVKMKEKGDIPEGYSVSREKKERFSLILESASTNQTSMYLCASSSPGGGRNADTQYFGPGTRLTVL.